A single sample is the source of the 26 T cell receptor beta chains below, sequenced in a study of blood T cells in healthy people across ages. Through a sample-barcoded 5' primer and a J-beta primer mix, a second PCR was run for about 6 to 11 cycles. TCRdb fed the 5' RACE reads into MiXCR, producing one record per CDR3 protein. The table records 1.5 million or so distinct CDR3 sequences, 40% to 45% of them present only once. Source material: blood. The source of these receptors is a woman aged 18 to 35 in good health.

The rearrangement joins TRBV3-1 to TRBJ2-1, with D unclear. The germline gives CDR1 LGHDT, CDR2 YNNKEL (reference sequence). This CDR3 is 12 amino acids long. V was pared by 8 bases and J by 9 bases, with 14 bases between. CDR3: CASRGALGEQFF. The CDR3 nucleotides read TGTGCCAGCCGAGGTGCCTTAGGTGAGCAGTTCTTC.

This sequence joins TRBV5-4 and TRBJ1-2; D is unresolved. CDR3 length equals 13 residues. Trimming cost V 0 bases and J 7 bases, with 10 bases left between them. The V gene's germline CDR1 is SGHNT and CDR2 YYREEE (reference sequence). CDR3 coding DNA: TGTGCCAGCAGCTTGGGGTGGGGAGGTGGCTACACCTTC. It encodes CASSLGWGGGYTF.

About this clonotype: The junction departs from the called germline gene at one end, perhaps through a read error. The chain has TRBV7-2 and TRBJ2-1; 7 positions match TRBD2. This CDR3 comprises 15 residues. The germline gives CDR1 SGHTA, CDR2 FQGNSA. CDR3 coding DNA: TGTGCCAGCAGCTTAGTTGCGGGAGCCTACAAGGAGCAGTTCTTC. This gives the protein CASSLVAGAYKEQFF.

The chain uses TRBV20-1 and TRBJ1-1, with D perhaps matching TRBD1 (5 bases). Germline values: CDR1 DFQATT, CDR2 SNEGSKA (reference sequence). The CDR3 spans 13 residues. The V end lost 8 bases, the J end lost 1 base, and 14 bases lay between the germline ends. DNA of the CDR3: TGCAGTACTTCAGGGAACCCGAACACTGAAGCTTTCTTT. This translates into CSTSGNPNTEAFF.

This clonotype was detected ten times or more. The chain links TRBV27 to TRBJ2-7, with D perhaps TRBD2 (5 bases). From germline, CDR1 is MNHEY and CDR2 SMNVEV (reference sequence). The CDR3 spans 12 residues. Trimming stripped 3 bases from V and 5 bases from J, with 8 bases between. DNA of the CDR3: TGTGCCAGCAGTTTCTCGGGGAACGAGCAGTACTTC. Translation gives CASSFSGNEQYF.

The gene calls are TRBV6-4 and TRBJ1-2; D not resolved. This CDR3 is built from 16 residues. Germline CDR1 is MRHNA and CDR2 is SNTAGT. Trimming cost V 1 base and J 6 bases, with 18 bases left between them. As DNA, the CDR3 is TGTGCCAGCAGTGACTATTGGAGGCCTGAGGTTGATGGCTACACCTTC. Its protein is CASSDYWRPEVDGYTF.

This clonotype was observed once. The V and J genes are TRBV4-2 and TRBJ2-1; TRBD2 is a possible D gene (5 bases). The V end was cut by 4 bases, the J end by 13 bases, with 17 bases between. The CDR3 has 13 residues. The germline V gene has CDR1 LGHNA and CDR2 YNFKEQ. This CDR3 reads CASSRRAEETQFF. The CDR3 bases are TGTGCCAGCAGCCGGCGAGCGGAAGAGACCCAGTTCTTC.

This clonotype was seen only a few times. The CDR3 coding sequence is TGTGCCAGCAGGGTAGACAGGGGGCCCAATCAGCCCCAGCATTTT. It is translated as CASRVDRGPNQPQHF. The chain employs TRBV2 and TRBJ1-5, with 10 nucleotides matching TRBD1. The CDR3 consists of 15 residues. Germline V gene sequence: CDR1 SNHLY, CDR2 FYNNEI. J lost 3 bases, V lost 6 bases, and 5 bases had no gene match. The complete variable domain, with remaining parts taken from reference TRBV2 and TRBJ1-5, reads EPEVTQTPSHQVTQMGQEVILRCVPISNHLYFYWYRQILGQKVEFLVSFYNNEISEKSEIFDDQFSVERPDGSNFTLKIRSTKLEDSAMYFCASRVDRGPNQPQHFGDGTRLSIL.

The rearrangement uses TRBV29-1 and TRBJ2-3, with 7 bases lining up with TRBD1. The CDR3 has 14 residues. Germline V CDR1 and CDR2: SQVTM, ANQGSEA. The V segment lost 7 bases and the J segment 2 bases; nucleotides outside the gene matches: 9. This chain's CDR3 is CSALDRTDTDTQYF. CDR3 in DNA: TGCAGCGCCTTGGACAGGACAGACACAGATACGCAGTATTTT.

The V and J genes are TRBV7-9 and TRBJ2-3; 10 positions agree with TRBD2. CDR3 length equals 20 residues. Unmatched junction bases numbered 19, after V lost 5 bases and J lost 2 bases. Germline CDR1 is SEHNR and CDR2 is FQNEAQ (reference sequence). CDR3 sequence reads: CASSAPLAGTFIRHTDTQYF. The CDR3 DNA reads TGTGCCAGCAGCGCGCCACTAGCGGGGACTTTTATCCGACACACAGATACGCAGTATTTT.

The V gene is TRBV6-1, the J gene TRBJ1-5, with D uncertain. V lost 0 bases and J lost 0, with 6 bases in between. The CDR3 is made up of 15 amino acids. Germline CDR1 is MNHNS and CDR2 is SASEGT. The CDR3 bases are TGTGCCAGCAGTGAAGCGCAGTATAGCAATCAGCCCCAGCATTTT. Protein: CASSEAQYSNQPQHF.

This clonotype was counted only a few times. Written as DNA, the CDR3 is TGCAGTGCTAGATGGTCCGGGACAGGGCTCTACAATGAGCAGTTCTTC. Protein: CSARWSGTGLYNEQFF. This rearrangement joins TRBV20-1 to TRBJ2-1; 9 bases are a match to TRBD1. Germline-derived CDR1 and CDR2 are DFQATT and SNEGSKA (reference sequence). V gave up 2 bases and J gave up 3 bases; unmatched junction bases: 8. This CDR3 contains 16 residues.

CDR3 nucleotide sequence: TGTGCCAGCAGTCCTCGGACTAGCGCCACAGATACGCAGTATTTT. Translating gives CASSPRTSATDTQYF. This chain links TRBV27 with TRBJ2-3, with 9 bases that match TRBD2. V lost 5 bases, J lost 2 bases, and 5 bases stayed unmatched. The germline gives CDR1 MNHEY, CDR2 SMNVEV (reference sequence). The CDR3 has 15 amino acids.

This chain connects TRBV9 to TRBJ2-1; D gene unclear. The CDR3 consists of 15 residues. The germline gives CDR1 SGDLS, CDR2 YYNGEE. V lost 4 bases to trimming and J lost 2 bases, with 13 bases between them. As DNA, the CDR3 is TGTGCCAGCAGCTTGAACCGCGGCACCTACAATGAGCAGTTCTTC. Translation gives CASSLNRGTYNEQFF. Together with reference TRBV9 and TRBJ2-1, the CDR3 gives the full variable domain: DSGVTQTPKHLITATGQRVTLRCSPRSGDLSVYWYQQSLDQGLQFLIQYYNGEERAKGNILERFSAQQFPDLHSELNLSSLELGDSALYFCASSLNRGTYNEQFFGPGTRLTVL.

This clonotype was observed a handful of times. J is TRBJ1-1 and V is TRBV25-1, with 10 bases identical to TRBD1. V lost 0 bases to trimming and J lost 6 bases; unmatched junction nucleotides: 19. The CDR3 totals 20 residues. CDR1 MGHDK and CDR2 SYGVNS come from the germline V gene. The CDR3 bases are TGTGCCAGCAGTGAATATCCGGCCCAGGGACAGGGGATAAGTAGGCCTGAAGCTTTCTTT. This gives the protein CASSEYPAQGQGISRPEAFF.

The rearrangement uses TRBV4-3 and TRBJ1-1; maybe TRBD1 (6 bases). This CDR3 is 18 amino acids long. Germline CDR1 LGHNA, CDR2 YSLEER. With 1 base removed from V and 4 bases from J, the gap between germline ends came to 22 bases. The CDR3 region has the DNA TGCGCCAGCAGCCAAGGGCTAGGGGGTAGTGATATTAGCACTGAAGCTTTCTTT. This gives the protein CASSQGLGGSDISTEAFF.

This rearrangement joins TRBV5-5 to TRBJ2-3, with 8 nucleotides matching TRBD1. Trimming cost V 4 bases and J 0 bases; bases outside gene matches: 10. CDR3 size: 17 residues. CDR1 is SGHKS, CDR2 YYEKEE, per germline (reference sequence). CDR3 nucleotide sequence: TGTGCCAGCAGCCCCGGGACAGGACTAACTAGCACAGATACGCAGTATTTT. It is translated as CASSPGTGLTSTDTQYF.

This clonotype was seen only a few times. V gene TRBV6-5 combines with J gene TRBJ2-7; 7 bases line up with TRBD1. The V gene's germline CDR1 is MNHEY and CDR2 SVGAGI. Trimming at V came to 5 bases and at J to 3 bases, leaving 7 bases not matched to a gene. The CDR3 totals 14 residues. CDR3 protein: CASSRTGVFYEQYF. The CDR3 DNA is TGTGCCAGCAGTCGCACAGGGGTTTTCTACGAGCAGTACTTC.

As DNA, the CDR3 is TGTGCCAGCAGGCAGGGGGCTCAGCAGCCCCAGCATTTT. Residues: CASRQGAQQPQHF. The gene calls are TRBV6-2 or TRBV6-3 and TRBJ1-5; the match to TRBD1 covers 8 bases. Per the germline V gene, CDR1 is MNHEY and CDR2 is SVGEGT. V trimming: 6 bases; J trimming: 7 bases; junction bases outside the gene matches: 5. This CDR3 region has 13 residues.

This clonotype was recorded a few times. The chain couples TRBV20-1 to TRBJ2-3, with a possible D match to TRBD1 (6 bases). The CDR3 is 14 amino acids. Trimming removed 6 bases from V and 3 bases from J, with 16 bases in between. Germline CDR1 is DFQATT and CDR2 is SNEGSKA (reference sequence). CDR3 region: CSARGQLLTDTQYF. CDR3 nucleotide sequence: TGCAGTGCACGCGGACAGCTCCTAACAGATACGCAGTATTTT.

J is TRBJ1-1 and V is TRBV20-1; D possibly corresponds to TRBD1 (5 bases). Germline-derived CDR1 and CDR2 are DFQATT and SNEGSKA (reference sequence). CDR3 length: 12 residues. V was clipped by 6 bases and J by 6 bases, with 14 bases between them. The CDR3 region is CSALPGLAEAFF. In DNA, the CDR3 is TGCAGTGCCCTACCGGGGCTGGCTGAAGCTTTCTTT.

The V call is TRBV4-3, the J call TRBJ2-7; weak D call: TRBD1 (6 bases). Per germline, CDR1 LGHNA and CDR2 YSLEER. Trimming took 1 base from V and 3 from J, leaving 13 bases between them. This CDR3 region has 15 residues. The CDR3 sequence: CASSQGRDTYYEQYF. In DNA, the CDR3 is TGCGCCAGCAGCCAAGGACGGGACACCTACTACGAGCAGTACTTC.

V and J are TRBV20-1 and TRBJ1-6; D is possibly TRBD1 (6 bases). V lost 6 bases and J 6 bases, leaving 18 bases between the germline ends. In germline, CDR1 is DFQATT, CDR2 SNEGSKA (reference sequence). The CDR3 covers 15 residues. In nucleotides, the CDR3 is TGCAGTGCAAACGTCAACAGGGCTGGTAATTCACCCCTCCACTTT. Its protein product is CSANVNRAGNSPLHF.

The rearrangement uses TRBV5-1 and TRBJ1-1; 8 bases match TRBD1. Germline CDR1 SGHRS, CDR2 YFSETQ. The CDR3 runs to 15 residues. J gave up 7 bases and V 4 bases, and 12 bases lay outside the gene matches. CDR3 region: CASSRLQGARIEAFF. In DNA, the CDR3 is TGCGCCAGCAGCCGGCTTCAGGGGGCGCGTATTGAAGCTTTCTTT.

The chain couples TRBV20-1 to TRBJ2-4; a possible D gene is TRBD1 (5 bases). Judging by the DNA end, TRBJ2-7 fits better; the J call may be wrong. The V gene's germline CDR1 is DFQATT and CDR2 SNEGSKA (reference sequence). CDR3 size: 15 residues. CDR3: CSARVPRQHSYEQYF. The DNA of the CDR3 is TGCAGTGCTAGAGTTCCACGACAGCACAGCTACGAGCAGTACTTC.

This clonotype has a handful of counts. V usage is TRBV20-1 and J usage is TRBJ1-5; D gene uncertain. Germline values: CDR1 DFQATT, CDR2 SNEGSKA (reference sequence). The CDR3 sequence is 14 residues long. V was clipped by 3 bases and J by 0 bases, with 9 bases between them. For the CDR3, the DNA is TGCAGTGCTAGTAAGCGCTATAGCAATCAGCCCCAGCATTTT. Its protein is CSASKRYSNQPQHF.